This T cell receptor beta chain emerged from a study of control samples from healthy donors and cancer patients. The CDR3 is made up of 18 amino acids. V lost 3 bases and J 0 bases, leaving 21 bases between the germline ends. Germline CDR1 SEHNR, CDR2 FQNEAQ (reference sequence). This table comes from immunoSEQ multiplex PCR, and its TCRdb copy is limited to in-frame clones, with some not included. The top ten clones hold roughly 8.7% of a sample with 110,000 to 150,000 clones, less than 90% of them seen once. The V gene is TRBV7-9, the J gene TRBJ2-7; D possibly corresponds to TRBD2 (5 bases). This TCR came from a woman aged 25-40 years in good health. The material sequenced was blood. This chain's CDR3 is CASSFIRVRGYASYEQYF. For the CDR3, the DNA is TGTGCCAGCAGCTTTATTCGGGTTAGAGGGTACGCCTCCTACGAGCAGTACTTC.